Given below is one T cell receptor (beta chain) in context. The antigen is unknown. One end of the junction is discordant with germline, which a read error may explain. TCRdb independently ran MiXCR on the multiplex PCR reads; one entry per CDR3 protein. The sample lists 60,000 to 70,000 distinct CDR3 sequences; less than 75% were seen once. The data were obtained in a study of breast tumors, draining lymph nodes, adjacent tissues. Overall study findings and caveats: Tumor T cell lymph node origin was a supported hypothesis, not proven. Luminal-like breast cancer showed significantly greater tumor-nontumor repertoire similarity than basal-like breast cancer did. Data fit most tumor T cells coming from lymph node, expanding in tumor. Tumors had less TCR diversity than lymph nodes, more than nontumor tissue.

CDR1 is DFQATT, CDR2 SNEGSKA, per germline (reference sequence). This CDR3 region has 17 residues. The receptor comes from a female donor with breast cancer. Some clones in this sample may be carry-over from other donors' samples. Sequencing used breast tumor tissue. This chain uses TRBV20-1 with TRBJ1-6; 9 bases align to TRBD1. This CDR3 is CSARVPGQGAGNSPLHF. The CDR3 DNA is TGCAGTGCCAGAGTCCCGGGACAGGGCGCGGGAAATTCACCCCTCCACTTT.